Here is one T cell receptor beta chain with its context. The J segment lost 6 bases and the V segment lost 6 bases, leaving 12 bases of the junction unmatched. The CDR3 is made up of 16 amino acids. Germline V CDR1 and CDR2: SNHLY, FYNNEI. As processed by the authors: Quantification of nucleated cells was approximated via reference gene primer amplification. Profiled with immunoSEQ multiplex PCR; TCRdb holds only in-frame clones, not every one. V and J calls and clone size are copied from that table; D and trimming were computed from the DNA. The repertoire holds hundreds of thousands of clones, with 75% to 90% as singletons. This entry belongs to a study of blood T cell repertoires in COVID-19. Turning to the study itself: Samples came from the United States, Italy and Spain, spanning acute and convalescent COVID-19. The analysed material was cDNA or gDNA that came from T cells, B-cell-depleted T cells, or PBMCs.

The V and J genes are TRBV2 and TRBJ1-5; 9 nucleotides agree with TRBD1. The source is a woman in her twenties or thirties with active or convalescent COVID-19. The sample taken for sequencing was peripheral blood. CDR3 residues: CASRDATGGFGQPQHF. CDR3 DNA: TGTGCCAGCAGGGATGCGACAGGGGGTTTTGGTCAGCCCCAGCATTTT.